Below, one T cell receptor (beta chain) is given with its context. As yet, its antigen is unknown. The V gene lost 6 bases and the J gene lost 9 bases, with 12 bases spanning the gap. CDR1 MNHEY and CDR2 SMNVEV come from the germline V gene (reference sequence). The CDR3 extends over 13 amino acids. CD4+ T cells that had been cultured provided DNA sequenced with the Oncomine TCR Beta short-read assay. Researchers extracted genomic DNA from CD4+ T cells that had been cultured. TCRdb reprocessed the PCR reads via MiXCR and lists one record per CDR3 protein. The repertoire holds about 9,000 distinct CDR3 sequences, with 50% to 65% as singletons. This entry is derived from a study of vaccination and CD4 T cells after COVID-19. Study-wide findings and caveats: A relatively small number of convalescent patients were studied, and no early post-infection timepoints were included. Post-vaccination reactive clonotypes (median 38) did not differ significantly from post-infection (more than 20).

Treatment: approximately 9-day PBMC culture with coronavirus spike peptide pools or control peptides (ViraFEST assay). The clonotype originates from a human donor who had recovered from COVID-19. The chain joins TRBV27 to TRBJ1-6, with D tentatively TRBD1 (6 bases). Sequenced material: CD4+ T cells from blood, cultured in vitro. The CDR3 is CASSSDRVSPLHF. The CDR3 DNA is TGTGCCAGCAGCTCGGACAGAGTTTCACCCCTCCACTTT.